A selection of T cell receptor beta chains follows, all from one sample in a study of control samples from healthy donors and cancer patients. Only in-frame clones appear in the TCRdb table, and some are missing; sequencing was by immunoSEQ multiplex PCR. The profile shows about 34,000 clones, 86% of them singletons. Source material: PBMCs. The source is a woman aged 40 to 50 with lung cancer. The CDR3 runs from the conserved cysteine through the conserved F or W. A D gene is named only where the DNA matches it firmly. Clone size is shown for a subset of rows, as once, few, many or a class of expanded clone.

>-|-|TRBV4-3|TRBJ2-7
TGCGCCAGCAGCCAAGAGTTAACAAGGGGGAACGACGAGCAGTACTTC
CASSQELTRGNDEQYF
>-|-|TRBV7-8|TRBJ1-5
TGTGCCAGCAGCCACCGGGAGAGTGATCAGCCCCAGCATTTT
CASSHRESDQPQHF
>-|-|TRBV3-1/TRBV3-2|TRBJ1-1
TGTGCCAGCAGCCAAGAGTACACTGAAGCTTTCTTT
CASSQEYTEAFF
>-|-|TRBV27|TRBJ1-1
TGTGCCAGCAGTTATAGGATGGCTACTGAAGCTTTCTTT
CASSYRMATEAFF
>-|medium-sized|TRBV11-2|TRBJ1-2
TGTGCCAGCAGCTTAGTTGGGGGGCCCCTGGGCTACACCTTC
CASSLVGGPLGYTF
>TRBD2|-|TRBV3-1/TRBV3-2|TRBJ2-3
TGTGCCAGCAGCCAGGCCAGCGGGGGCACAGATACGCAGTATTTT
CASSQASGGTDTQYF
>TRBD1|-|TRBV18|TRBJ1-2
TGTGCCAGCTCACCGCCCAAGAAAGGGACAGGGGTCTCTATTGGCTACACCTTC
CASSPPKKGTGVSIGYTF
>TRBD1|-|TRBV18|TRBJ1-2
TGTGCCAGCTCACCAACTCGGACAGGGTCTACTAACTATGGCTACACCTTC
CASSPTRTGSTNYGYTF
>TRBD1|few|TRBV7-9|TRBJ2-2
TGTGCCAGCAGCTACGGGGACAGGGGGAACACCGGGGAGCTGTTTTTT
CASSYGDRGNTGELFF
>TRBD1|-|TRBV27|TRBJ2-2
TGTGCCAGCAGTTTATCTGACAGGGGATGGAACACCGGGGAGCTGTTTTTT
CASSLSDRGWNTGELFF
>TRBD1|-|TRBV7-9|TRBJ1-2
TGTGCCAGCAGCCTGGGGACAGGGGATGGCTACACCTTC
CASSLGTGDGYTF
>TRBD1|-|TRBV6-5|TRBJ1-1
TGTGCCAGCAGTAAATCCGGGACAGGGAACACTGAAGCTTTCTTT
CASSKSGTGNTEAFF
>TRBD1|-|TRBV28|TRBJ2-7
TGTGCCAGCAGTTTTTTCGGACAGGGGTCGTGGGAGCAGTACTTC
CASSFFGQGSWEQYF
>TRBD1|-|TRBV3-1/TRBV3-2|TRBJ2-3
TGTGCCAGCAGCCGAGCGACAGGGGCTAGCACAGATACGCAGTATTTT
CASSRATGASTDTQYF
>-|-|TRBV5-6|TRBJ2-5
TGTGCCAGCAGCCTTCAAGAGACCCAGTACTTC
CASSLQETQYF
>-|-|TRBV6-2/TRBV6-3|TRBJ2-5
TGTGCCAGCAGTTACTTTAAAGAGACCCAGTACTTC
CASSYFKETQYF
>-|-|TRBV19|TRBJ2-2
TGTGCCAGCCAACGGTCCCTACAGAACACCGGGGAGCTGTTTTTT
CASQRSLQNTGELFF
>-|-|TRBV12-3/TRBV12-4|TRBJ1-3
TGTGCCAGCTGGGGGGGTTCTGGAAACACCATATATTTT
CASWGGSGNTIYF
>-|-|TRBV4-2|TRBJ1-1
TGTGCCAGCAGCCAAGATTGGTCCAAGGGTGCTTTCTTT
CASSQDWSKGAFF
>-|-|TRBV7-2|TRBJ1-1
TGTGCCAGCAGCTTAGTGTCTGGGCCGGCTTTCTTT
CASSLVSGPAFF
>-|-|TRBV11-2|TRBJ2-7
TGTGCCAGCAGCTTGGCGGGACCCGACGAGCAGTACTTC
CASSLAGPDEQYF
>-|-|TRBV19|TRBJ1-1
TGTGCCAGTAGTATAGAGGCGAACACTGAAGCTTTCTTT
CASSIEANTEAFF
>-|few|TRBV21-1|TRBJ1-5
TGTGCCAGCAGCAAAGGGGCCCCGGCAGGGAGGAAGGGTCAGCCCCAGCATTTT
CASSKGAPAGRKGQPQHF
>-|once|TRBV3-1/TRBV3-2|TRBJ1-6
TGTGCCAGCAGCCAAAAGGGCCCAGGGAGTAATTCACCCCTCCACTTT
CASSQKGPGSNSPLHF
>-|once|TRBV7-9|TRBJ2-2
TGTGCCAGCAGCCCGGTCGTAACGAACACCGGGGAGCTGTTTTTT
CASSPVVTNTGELFF
>-|-|TRBV7-2|TRBJ2-7
TGTGCCAGCAGCTTAGCGTCGTCCTTAGACAACGAGCAGTACTTC
CASSLASSLDNEQYF
>-|-|TRBV24-1|TRBJ1-2
TGTGCCACCAGTGATTTCGAGACAGCCTATGGCTACACCTTC
CATSDFETAYGYTF
>-|-|TRBV6-4|TRBJ2-1
TGTGCCAGCAGTGACTTGGTACCGGGGCCTGGGCAGTTCTTC
CASSDLVPGPGQFF
>-|-|TRBV29-1|TRBJ1-2
TGCAGCGTTGAAGAAGCGAGGCGAGTCTATGGCTACACCTTC
CSVEEARRVYGYTF
>TRBD1|-|TRBV7-2|TRBJ1-5
TGTGCCAGCAGCTCAACAGGGGGGAAAAGCAATCAGCCCCAGCATTTT
CASSSTGGKSNQPQHF
>-|-|TRBV25-1|TRBJ2-5
TGTGCCAGCACAGACAGCCAAGAGACCCAGTACTTC
CASTDSQETQYF
>-|-|TRBV7-2|TRBJ1-5
TGTGCCAGCAGCTCCAACAATCAGCCCCAGCATTTT
CASSSNNQPQHF
>-|-|TRBV28|TRBJ1-5
TGTGCCAGCAGTTTCTGGGGTTCGCGCAATCAGCCCCAGCATTTT
CASSFWGSRNQPQHF
>-|-|TRBV12-1|TRBJ2-1
TGTGCCAGCAGCAGCCTCAGGGGGCATAGTTACAATGAGCAGTTCTTC
CASSSLRGHSYNEQFF
>TRBD2|-|TRBV19|TRBJ2-5
TGTGCCAGTAGGCTTAGCGGGGGGGCGATGGAGACCCAGTACTTC
CASRLSGGAMETQYF
>TRBD1|-|TRBV19|TRBJ2-5
TGTGCCAGTAGTACCCCCTGGGGACAGAGACAAGAGACCCAGTACTTC
CASSTPWGQRQETQYF
>-|once|TRBV6-5|TRBJ1-4
TGTGCCAGCAGTTCCCGGGAGGGGGTGATTAATGAAAAACTGTTTTTT
CASSSREGVINEKLFF
>-|-|TRBV13|TRBJ1-1
TGTGCCAGCAGCCCTATGGGGGTCTCGTACACTGAAGCTTTCTTT
CASSPMGVSYTEAFF
>-|-|TRBV19|TRBJ2-2
TGTGCCAGTAGTATAAGGGCTCAGGGCACCGGGGAGCTGTTTTTT
CASSIRAQGTGELFF
>-|-|TRBV9|TRBJ1-4
TGTGCCAGCAGCGTCAACAGCGTTGGGGGCGGACTGTTTTTT
CASSVNSVGGGLFF
>-|-|TRBV6-5|TRBJ1-1
TGTGCCAGCAGTTGGGGACGGATGAACACTGAAGCTTTCTTT
CASSWGRMNTEAFF
>TRBD2|-|TRBV18|TRBJ2-3
TGTGCCAGCCTGGGCGAACTAGCGGGGAGCACAGATACGCAGTATTTT
CASLGELAGSTDTQYF